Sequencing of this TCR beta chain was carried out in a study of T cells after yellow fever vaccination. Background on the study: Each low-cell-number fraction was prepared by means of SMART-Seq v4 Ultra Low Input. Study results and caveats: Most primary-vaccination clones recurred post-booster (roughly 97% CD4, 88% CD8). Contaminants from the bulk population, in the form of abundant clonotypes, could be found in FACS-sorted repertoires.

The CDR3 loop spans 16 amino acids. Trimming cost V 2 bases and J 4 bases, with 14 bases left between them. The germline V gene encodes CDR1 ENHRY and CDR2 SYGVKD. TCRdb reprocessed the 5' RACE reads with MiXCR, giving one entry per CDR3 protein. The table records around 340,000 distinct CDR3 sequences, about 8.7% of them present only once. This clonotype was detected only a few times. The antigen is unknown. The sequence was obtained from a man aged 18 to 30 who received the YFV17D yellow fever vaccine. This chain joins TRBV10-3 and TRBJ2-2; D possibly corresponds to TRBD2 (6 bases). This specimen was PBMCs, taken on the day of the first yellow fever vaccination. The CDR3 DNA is TGTGCCATCAGTGAGATCTCTAGCGTAGGCACCGGGGAGCTGTTTTTT. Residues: CAISEISSVGTGELFF.